The clone carrying this TCR beta chain turned up a few times. The antigen is undetermined. The CDR3 consists of 13 residues. V lost 2 bases, J lost 5 bases, and 8 bases lay in between. Germline V gives CDR1 KGHDR, CDR2 SFDVKD. The sample comes from a study of T-cell memory formation after mild COVID-19. General study findings and limits: The SARS-CoV-2 specificity of second-wave clones reaching peak at day 37 remained unverified. Largely, contracting CD4+ clones fell within CM and EM, and contracting CD8+ clones within EMRA.

TCRdb called the 5' RACE reads again in MiXCR, with one record for every CDR3 protein. Among about 360,000 distinct CDR3 sequences listed, about an eighth were seen once. This chain links TRBV24-1 with TRBJ1-2; D is possibly TRBD1 (5 bases). The source material was PBMCs or a T cell subset sorted from them (not recorded which). The receptor was derived from a man younger than 35 who had mild COVID-19 (a few samples of this study predate the infection). Cell type and time point are not known. The DNA for the CDR3 is TGTGCCACCAGTGATTCGGCAGGGTATGGCTACACCTTC. This encodes CATSDSAGYGYTF.